These 29 T cell receptor beta chains came from one sample sequenced in a study of T cells after somatic rescue of genetic block. Here immunoSEQ multiplex PCR was the method, and the copy in TCRdb shows in-frame clones only, minus some. This table holds roughly 55,000 clones, around 96% found once. Material for sequencing was peripheral blood mononuclear cells (PBMCs). Receptors originate from a child less than two years old.

In nucleotides, the CDR3 is TGTGCCAGCAGCTTGGGACGCAATCAGCCCCAGCATTTT. Translation: CASSLGRNQPQHF. The gene calls are TRBV5-5 and TRBJ1-5; D is unresolved. This CDR3 spans 13 amino acids. Trimming pared 0 bases from V and 2 bases from J, leaving 3 bases between. CDR1 SGHKS and CDR2 YYEKEE come from the germline V gene (reference sequence).

The chain's CDR3 is CASSVRGAEPQHF. CDR3 nucleotide sequence: TGTGCCAGCAGTGTCAGGGGCGCGGAGCCCCAGCATTTT. The chain couples TRBV6-1 to TRBJ1-5; tentative D call: TRBD1 (6 bases). The germline V gene has CDR1 MNHNS and CDR2 SASEGT. This CDR3 region has 13 residues. Trimming pared 4 bases from V and 8 bases from J, leaving 12 bases between.

This clone was seen just once. The chain is built from TRBV29-1 and TRBJ1-3, with 7 bases lining up with TRBD1. Losses at the gene ends were 6 bases for V and 0 bases for J; bases not matched to a gene: 8. Germline V CDR1 and CDR2: SQVTM, ANQGSEA. The CDR3 length is 15 residues. In DNA, the CDR3 is TGCAGCGTAGACTGGACAGGCGACTCTGGAAACACCATATATTTT. Translation gives CSVDWTGDSGNTIYF.

This clone was seen a single time. CDR3 sequence reads: CACKGLFTDTQYF. The CDR3 DNA is TGTGCCTGCAAGGGACTATTTACAGATACGCAGTATTTT. The chain recombines TRBV11-2 with TRBJ2-3; TRBD2 aligns across 7 bases. This CDR3 has 13 amino acids. CDR1 is SGHAT and CDR2 is FQNNGV in the germline V gene. V gave up 11 bases and J gave up 3 bases; unmatched junction bases: 8.

This chain uses TRBV7-2 with TRBJ2-1; TRBD2 might be the D (6 bases). V was trimmed by 3 bases and J by 0 bases, leaving 6 bases between them. Germline V gene lookup returns CDR1 SGHTA and CDR2 FQGNSA. The CDR3 runs 14 residues. The chain's CDR3 is CASSLTSSYNEQFF. In DNA form, the CDR3 reads TGTGCCAGCAGCTTGACTAGCTCCTACAATGAGCAGTTCTTC.

The chain recombines TRBV21-1 with TRBJ2-1; the table names TRBD2, a call not compared with the DNA. TRBV21-1 is a known pseudogene. The CDR3 extends over 19 amino acids. The CDR3 coding sequence is TGTGCCAGCAGCATCGCGGGTATATGGGCGGGAAGCTTCTACAATGAGCAGTTCTTC. As protein: CASSIAGIWAGSFYNEQFF.

The chain combines TRBV25-1 with TRBJ2-1, with no clear D. The CDR3 contains 15 residues. CDR1 is MGHDK, CDR2 SYGVNS, per germline. Trimming took 3 bases from V and 0 from J, leaving 9 bases between them. The CDR3 DNA sequence: TGTGCCAGCAGTGATTGGGGAAGCTCCTACAATGAGCAGTTCTTC. Translation: CASSDWGSSYNEQFF.

The gene calls are TRBV9 and TRBJ1-3; D is undetermined. The germline V gene has CDR1 SGDLS and CDR2 YYNGEE. The CDR3 loop spans 16 amino acids. V gave up 2 bases and J gave up 0 bases, with 12 bases separating them. The CDR3 loop reads CASSVLEGYSGNTIYF. The CDR3, as DNA: TGTGCCAGCAGCGTCCTAGAGGGATACTCTGGAAACACCATATATTTT.

The gene calls are TRBV5-5 and TRBJ1-1, with 8 positions matching TRBD1. The CDR3 loop spans 16 amino acids. V gave up 1 base and J gave up 1 base; unmatched junction bases: 6. The germline V gene has CDR1 SGHKS and CDR2 YYEKEE (reference sequence). The CDR3 DNA is TGTGCCAGCAGCTTGTGGACAGGGTGGGGGAACACTGAAGCTTTCTTT. This codes for CASSLWTGWGNTEAFF.

This chain connects TRBV9 to TRBJ2-7, with D possibly being TRBD1 (5 bases). Germline assignment: CDR1 SGDLS and CDR2 YYNGEE. V was pared by 0 bases and J by 1 base, with 11 bases between. This CDR3 is built from 15 residues. DNA for the CDR3: TGTGCCAGCAGCGTAGCTGTAGGGGTTTCCTACGAGCAGTACTTC. Its translation is CASSVAVGVSYEQYF.

This sequence joins TRBV5-4 and TRBJ2-1; TRBD2 matches 8 bases. CDR3 length equals 15 residues. V was clipped by 6 bases and J by 4 bases; unmatched bases: 9. Germline V gene data show CDR1 as SGHNT and CDR2 as YYREEE (reference sequence). The CDR3 region has the DNA TGTGCCAGCACCCCGAGGGGCGGGAGGTACAATGAGCAGTTCTTC. Residues: CASTPRGGRYNEQFF.

The chain links TRBV5-1 to TRBJ2-1; D possibly corresponds to TRBD2 (6 bases). This CDR3 comprises 14 residues. The germline V gene encodes CDR1 SGHRS and CDR2 YFSETQ. V gave up 0 bases and J gave up 4 bases, with 8 bases separating them. CDR3 residues: CASSLAGEYNEQFF. The CDR3, as DNA: TGCGCCAGCAGCTTGGCGGGAGAGTACAATGAGCAGTTCTTC.

This chain joins TRBV5-1 and TRBJ2-7, with 10 bases that match TRBD2. The CDR3 consists of 13 residues. The junction had 8 bases not matched to a gene; V was cut back by 8 bases and J by 6 bases. Germline V lookup: CDR1 SGHRS, CDR2 YFSETQ. The CDR3 sequence is CASSTSGYCEQYF. The CDR3 bases are TGCGCCAGTTCGACTAGCGGGTACTGCGAGCAGTACTTC.

This clone was recorded once. V usage is TRBV13 and J usage is TRBJ1-2, with D possibly TRBD1 on 5 matching bases. The CDR3 is 13 amino acids. Germline values: CDR1 PRHDT, CDR2 FYEKMQ (reference sequence). With 4 bases removed from V and 5 bases from J, the gap between germline ends came to 11 bases. The CDR3 DNA is TGTGCCAGCAGCTCGACAGTTCCTTATGGCTACACCTTC. Encoded protein: CASSSTVPYGYTF.

This sequence joins TRBV27 and TRBJ2-7; perhaps TRBD1 as D (6 bases). The V gene's germline CDR1 is MNHEY and CDR2 SMNVEV (reference sequence). V lost 8 bases and J 0 bases, leaving 17 bases between the germline ends. CDR3 length: 15 amino acids. Written as DNA, the CDR3 is TGTGCCAGCGGTGGGGGCAGGCCCCCCTCCTACGAGCAGTACTTC. Residues: CASGGGRPPSYEQYF.

The chain links TRBV10-2 to TRBJ2-7; 8 nucleotides line up with TRBD2. CDR1 and CDR2 from the germline V gene are WSHSY and SAAADI. The CDR3 is 13 residues long. Trimming cost V 5 bases and J 1 base; bases outside gene matches: 1. CDR3 sequence reads: CASSSGRSYEQYF. The CDR3 coding sequence is TGCGCCAGCAGTAGCGGGAGATCCTACGAGCAGTACTTC.

The rearrangement links TRBV2 to TRBJ1-1; no clear D. Germline CDR1 is SNHLY and CDR2 is FYNNEI. Deletions cut 7 bases from V and 4 bases from J, with 10 bases between. The CDR3 sequence is 12 residues long. CDR3 residues: CASTRRITEAFF. The CDR3 coding sequence is TGTGCCAGCACTCGGCGGATCACTGAAGCTTTCTTT.

The genes are TRBV28 and TRBJ1-2; D ambiguous. CDR3 size: 14 residues. Trimming removed 6 bases from V and 2 bases from J, with 13 bases in between. Per the germline V gene, CDR1 is MDHEN and CDR2 is SYDVKM. The CDR3 is CASRSGSLNYGYTF. CDR3 bases: TGTGCCAGCAGGAGTGGGTCCCTCAACTATGGCTACACCTTC.

The V gene is TRBV19, the J gene TRBJ2-7, with 7 bases matching TRBD1. CDR1 is LNHDA and CDR2 is SQIVND in the germline V gene (reference sequence). The junction had 10 bases not matched to a gene; V was cut back by 3 bases and J by 5 bases. The CDR3 loop spans 15 amino acids. Here the CDR3 DNA reads TGTGCCAGTAGTATGTGGTTCGACAGGGAAAACGAGCAGTACTTC. It codes for CASSMWFDRENEQYF.

V and J are TRBV28 and TRBJ1-1; D is ambiguous. V dropped 2 bases and J dropped 4 bases, with 14 bases sitting between them. Germline CDR1 is MDHEN and CDR2 is SYDVKM. The CDR3 consists of 15 residues. Here the CDR3 DNA reads TGTGCCAGCAGTTTAACCGGTACGGTCCTCACTGAAGCTTTCTTT. This sequence encodes CASSLTGTVLTEAFF.

The J gene is TRBJ2-5, the V gene TRBV7-9; D might be TRBD1 (6 bases). Trimming took 1 base from V and 2 from J, leaving 11 bases between them. This CDR3 contains 15 residues. Germline CDR1 and CDR2: SEHNR and FQNEAQ (reference sequence). Here the CDR3 DNA reads TGTGCCAGCAGCTTAGTGTACAGGGTGCAAGAGACCCAGTACTTC. This gives the protein CASSLVYRVQETQYF.

This clone was counted once. The chain uses TRBV7-9 and TRBJ2-7; D unclear. The CDR3 runs 11 residues. V lost 1 base and J lost 6, with 4 bases in between. Germline V gives CDR1 SEHNR, CDR2 FQNEAQ (reference sequence). CDR3 sequence reads: CASSLVSEQYF. CDR3 coding DNA: TGTGCCAGCAGCTTAGTTAGCGAGCAGTACTTC.

CDR3 DNA: TGTGCCAGCGGTGACGCGGGCTACGAGCAGTACTTC. Protein sequence: CASGDAGYEQYF. The chain joins TRBV27 to TRBJ2-7; maybe TRBD2 (5 bases). CDR1 is MNHEY, CDR2 SMNVEV, per germline (reference sequence). The CDR3 has 12 residues. V gave up 8 bases and J gave up 3 bases, with 11 bases separating them.

The chain carries TRBV10-3 and TRBJ1-1; D perhaps matches TRBD1 (5 bases). Trimming stripped 6 bases from V and 1 base from J, with 9 bases between. The CDR3 has 13 amino acids. Per germline, CDR1 ENHRY and CDR2 SYGVKD. Written as DNA, the CDR3 is TGTGCCATCAGAAAAGGACAGAACACTGAAGCTTTCTTT. It encodes CAIRKGQNTEAFF.

DNA of the CDR3: TGTGCCAGCTCACCTAGCGGGAGGGATGATGAGCAGTTCTTC. It encodes CASSPSGRDDEQFF. This chain joins TRBV18 and TRBJ2-1; 11 positions match TRBD2. Germline V lookup: CDR1 KGHSH, CDR2 LQKENI. V trimming: 3 bases; J trimming: 8 bases; junction bases outside the gene matches: 3. The CDR3 sequence is 14 residues long. The complete variable domain, with remaining parts taken from reference TRBV18 and TRBJ2-1, reads NAGVMQNPRHLVRRRGQEARLRCSPMKGHSHVYWYRQLPEEGLKFMVYLQKENIIDESGMPKERFSAEFPKEGPSILRIQQVVRGDSAAYFCASSPSGRDDEQFFGPGTRLTVL.

As concerns this clone: No DNA is shown, since the ends of the CDR3 on it are uncertain; the CDR3 is the one TCRdb lists. The chain employs TRBV27 and TRBJ1-4; the table's D call, TRBD1, has no DNA check behind it. CDR1 MNHEY and CDR2 SMNVEV come from the germline V gene (reference sequence). Including both end residues, the CDR3 is 15 amino acids long. CDR3 sequence: CASSSSDSLNEKLFF.

The chain is built from TRBV6-5 and TRBJ2-1, with a weak D call TRBD2 (6 bases). There are 13 residues in the CDR3. V was trimmed by 4 bases and J by 6 bases, leaving 10 bases between them. Germline assignment: CDR1 MNHEY and CDR2 SVGAGI. The CDR3 DNA follows: TGTGCCAGCAGTTCCGGGACTCCCAATGAGCAGTTCTTC. It codes for CASSSGTPNEQFF.

The rearrangement joins TRBV6-5 to TRBJ2-7; TRBD1 agrees at 7 bases. V shed 2 bases and J 5 bases; nucleotides not matched to a gene: 3. Germline loops: CDR1 MNHEY, CDR2 SVGAGI. This CDR3 has 13 residues. Here the CDR3 DNA reads TGTGCCAGCAGTTACCGACAGGGACACGAGCAGTACTTC. This codes for CASSYRQGHEQYF.

The chain links TRBV4-2 to TRBJ1-4; D remains ambiguous. Germline CDR1 LGHNA, CDR2 YNFKEQ. Trimming shortened V by 2 bases and J by 0 bases, and 10 bases separated the two germline ends. This CDR3 spans 16 amino acids. The CDR3 coding sequence is TGTGCCAGCAGCCAAAGTTTCAGATCAACTAATGAAAAACTGTTTTTT. Translation gives CASSQSFRSTNEKLFF.